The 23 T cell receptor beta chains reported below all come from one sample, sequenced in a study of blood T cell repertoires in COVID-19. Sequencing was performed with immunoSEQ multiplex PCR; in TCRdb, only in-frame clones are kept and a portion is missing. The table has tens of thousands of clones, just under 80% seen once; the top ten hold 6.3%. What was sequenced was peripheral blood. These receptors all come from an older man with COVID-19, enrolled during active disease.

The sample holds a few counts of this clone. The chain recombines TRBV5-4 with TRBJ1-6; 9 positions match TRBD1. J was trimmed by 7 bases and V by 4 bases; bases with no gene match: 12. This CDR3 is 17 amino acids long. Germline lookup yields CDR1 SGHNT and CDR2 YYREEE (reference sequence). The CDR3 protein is CASSPNRGRRGNSPLHF. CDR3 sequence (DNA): TGTGCCAGCAGCCCCAACAGGGGGCGAAGAGGGAATTCACCCCTCCACTTT.

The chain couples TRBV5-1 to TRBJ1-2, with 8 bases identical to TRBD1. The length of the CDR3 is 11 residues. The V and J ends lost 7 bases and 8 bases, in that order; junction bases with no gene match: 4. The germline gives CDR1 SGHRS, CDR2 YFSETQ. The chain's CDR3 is CASGQGEGYTF. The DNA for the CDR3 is TGCGCCAGCGGACAGGGCGAGGGCTACACCTTC.

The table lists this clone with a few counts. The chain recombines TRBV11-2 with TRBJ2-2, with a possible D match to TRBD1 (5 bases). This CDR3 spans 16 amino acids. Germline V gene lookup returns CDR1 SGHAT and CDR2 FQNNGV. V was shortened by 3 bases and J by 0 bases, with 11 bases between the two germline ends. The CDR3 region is CASSLTDNANTGELFF. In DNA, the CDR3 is TGTGCCAGCAGCTTGACAGATAACGCGAACACCGGGGAGCTGTTTTTT.

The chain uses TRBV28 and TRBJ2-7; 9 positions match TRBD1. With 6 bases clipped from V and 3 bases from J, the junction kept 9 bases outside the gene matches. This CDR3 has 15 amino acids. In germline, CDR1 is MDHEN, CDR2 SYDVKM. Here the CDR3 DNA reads TGTGCCAGCAGCCCCCAGGGACAGGGATACTACGAGCAGTACTTC. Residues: CASSPQGQGYYEQYF.

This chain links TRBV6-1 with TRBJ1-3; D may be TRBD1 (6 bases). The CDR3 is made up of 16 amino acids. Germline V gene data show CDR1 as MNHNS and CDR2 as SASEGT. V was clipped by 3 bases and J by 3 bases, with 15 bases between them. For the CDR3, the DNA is TGTGCCAGCAGTGAGTCTGCGGGGGCTGGTGGAAACACCATATATTTT. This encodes CASSESAGAGGNTIYF.

CDR3 amino acids: CATSRAGSFYGYTF. CDR3 sequence (DNA): TGTGCCACCAGCAGAGCAGGTTCTTTCTATGGCTACACCTTC. The V call is TRBV15, the J call TRBJ1-2; D gene uncertain. Germline V gene data show CDR1 as LNHNV and CDR2 as YYDKDF (reference sequence). The CDR3 loop spans 14 amino acids. Trimming left V 1 base short and J 4 bases short, with 10 bases between.

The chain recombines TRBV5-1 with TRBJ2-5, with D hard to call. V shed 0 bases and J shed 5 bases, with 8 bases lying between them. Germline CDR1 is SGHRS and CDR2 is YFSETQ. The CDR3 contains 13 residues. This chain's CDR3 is CASSLGYVETQYF. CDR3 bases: TGCGCCAGCAGCTTGGGCTATGTTGAGACCCAGTACTTC.

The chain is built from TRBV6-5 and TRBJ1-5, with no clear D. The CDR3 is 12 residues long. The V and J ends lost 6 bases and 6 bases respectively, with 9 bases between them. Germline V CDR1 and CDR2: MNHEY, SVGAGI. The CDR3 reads CASRAFGQPQHF. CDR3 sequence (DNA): TGTGCCAGCAGAGCCTTTGGTCAGCCCCAGCATTTT.

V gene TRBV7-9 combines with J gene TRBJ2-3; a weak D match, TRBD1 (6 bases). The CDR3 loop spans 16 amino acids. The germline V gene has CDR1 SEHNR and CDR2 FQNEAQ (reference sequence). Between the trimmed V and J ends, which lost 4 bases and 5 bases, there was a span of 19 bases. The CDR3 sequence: CASSSRQLQGRDTQYF. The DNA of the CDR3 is TGTGCCAGCAGCTCCCGACAGTTACAGGGCCGAGATACGCAGTATTTT.

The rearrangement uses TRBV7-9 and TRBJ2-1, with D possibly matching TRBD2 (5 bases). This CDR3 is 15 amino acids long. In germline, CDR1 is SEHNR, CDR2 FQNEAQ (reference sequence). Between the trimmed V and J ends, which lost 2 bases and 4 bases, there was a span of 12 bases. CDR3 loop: CASSLRGMEYNEQFF. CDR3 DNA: TGTGCCAGCAGCTTAAGAGGGATGGAATACAATGAGCAGTTCTTC.

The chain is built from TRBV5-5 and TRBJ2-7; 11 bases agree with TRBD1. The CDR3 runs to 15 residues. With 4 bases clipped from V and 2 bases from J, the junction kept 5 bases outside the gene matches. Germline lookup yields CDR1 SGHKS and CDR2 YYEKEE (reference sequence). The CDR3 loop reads CASSPRGQGAYEQYF. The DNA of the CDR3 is TGTGCCAGCAGCCCGAGGGGACAGGGGGCCTACGAGCAGTACTTC.

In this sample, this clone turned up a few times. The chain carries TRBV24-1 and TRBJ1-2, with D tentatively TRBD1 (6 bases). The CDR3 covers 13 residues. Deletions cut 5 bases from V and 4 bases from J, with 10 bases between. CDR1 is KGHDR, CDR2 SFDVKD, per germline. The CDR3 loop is CATSGGLGYGYTF. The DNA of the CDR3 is TGTGCCACCAGTGGGGGGCTCGGCTATGGCTACACCTTC.

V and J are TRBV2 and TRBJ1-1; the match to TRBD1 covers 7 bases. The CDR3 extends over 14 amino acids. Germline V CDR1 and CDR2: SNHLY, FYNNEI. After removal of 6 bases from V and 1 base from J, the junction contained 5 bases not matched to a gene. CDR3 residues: CASRGGTANTEAFF. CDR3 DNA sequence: TGTGCCAGCAGGGGCGGGACAGCGAACACTGAAGCTTTCTTT.

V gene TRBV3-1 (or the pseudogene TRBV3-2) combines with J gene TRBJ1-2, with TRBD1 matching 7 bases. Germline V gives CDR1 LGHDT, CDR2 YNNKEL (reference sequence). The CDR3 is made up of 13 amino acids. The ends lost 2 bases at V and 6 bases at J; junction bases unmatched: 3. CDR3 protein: CASSQTGVDGYTF. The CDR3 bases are TGTGCCAGCAGCCAAACAGGGGTCGATGGCTACACCTTC.

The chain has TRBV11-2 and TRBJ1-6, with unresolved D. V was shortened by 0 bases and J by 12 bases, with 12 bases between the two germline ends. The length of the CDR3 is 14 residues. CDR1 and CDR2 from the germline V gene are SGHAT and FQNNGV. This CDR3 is CASSLDPQVRPLHF. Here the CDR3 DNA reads TGTGCCAGCAGCTTAGATCCCCAGGTGAGACCCCTCCACTTT.

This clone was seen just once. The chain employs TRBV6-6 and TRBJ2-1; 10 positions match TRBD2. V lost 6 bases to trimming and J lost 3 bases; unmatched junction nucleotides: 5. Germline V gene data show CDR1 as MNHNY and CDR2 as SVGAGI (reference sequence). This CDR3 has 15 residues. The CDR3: CASSLTSGNYNEQFF. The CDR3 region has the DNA TGTGCCAGCAGCCTAACTAGCGGGAACTACAATGAGCAGTTCTTC.

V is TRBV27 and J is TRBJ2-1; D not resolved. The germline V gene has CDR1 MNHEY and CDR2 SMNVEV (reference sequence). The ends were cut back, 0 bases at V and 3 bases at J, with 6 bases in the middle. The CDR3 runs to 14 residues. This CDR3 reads CASSLSTLYNEQFF. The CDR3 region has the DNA TGTGCCAGCAGTTTATCGACACTCTACAATGAGCAGTTCTTC.

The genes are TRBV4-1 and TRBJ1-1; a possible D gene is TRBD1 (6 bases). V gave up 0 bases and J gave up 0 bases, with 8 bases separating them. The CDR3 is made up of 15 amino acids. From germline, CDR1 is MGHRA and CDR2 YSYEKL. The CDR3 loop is CASSQEAGVNTEAFF. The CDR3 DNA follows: TGCGCCAGCAGCCAAGAGGCAGGGGTGAACACTGAAGCTTTCTTT.

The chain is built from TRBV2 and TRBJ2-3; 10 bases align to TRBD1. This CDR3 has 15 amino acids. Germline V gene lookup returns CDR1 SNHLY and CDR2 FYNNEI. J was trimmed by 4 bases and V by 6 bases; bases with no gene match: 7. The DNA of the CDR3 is TGTGCCAGCAGGGGACAGGGGATGGGTGCAGATACGCAGTATTTT. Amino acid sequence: CASRGQGMGADTQYF.

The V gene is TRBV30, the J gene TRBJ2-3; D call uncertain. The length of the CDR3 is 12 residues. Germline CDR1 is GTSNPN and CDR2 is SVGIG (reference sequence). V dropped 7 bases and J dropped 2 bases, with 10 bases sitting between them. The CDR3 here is CAFMPHTDTQYF. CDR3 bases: TGTGCCTTCATGCCACACACAGATACGCAGTATTTT. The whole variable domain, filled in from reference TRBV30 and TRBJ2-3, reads SQTIHQWPATLVQPVGSPLSLECTVEGTSNPNLYWYRQAAGRGLQLLFYSVGIGQISSEVPQNLSASRPQDRQFILSSKKLLLSDSGFYLCAFMPHTDTQYFGPGTRLTVL.

CDR3 nucleotides: TGTGCCAGCAGCGTTCCAGGGAAATCCTACGAGCAGTACTTC. Translating gives CASSVPGKSYEQYF. The chain carries TRBV11-3 and TRBJ2-7, with a tentative D call TRBD1 (5 bases). Germline CDR1 reads SGHNT; CDR2 reads YENEEA. V was trimmed by 5 bases and J by 1 base, leaving 12 bases between them. CDR3 size: 14 residues.

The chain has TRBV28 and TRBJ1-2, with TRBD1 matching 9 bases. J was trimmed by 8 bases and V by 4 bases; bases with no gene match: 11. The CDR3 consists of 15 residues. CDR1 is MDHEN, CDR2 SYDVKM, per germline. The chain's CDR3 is CASSSPGQGAGGYTF. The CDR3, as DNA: TGTGCCAGCAGTTCTCCGGGACAGGGAGCAGGCGGCTACACCTTC.

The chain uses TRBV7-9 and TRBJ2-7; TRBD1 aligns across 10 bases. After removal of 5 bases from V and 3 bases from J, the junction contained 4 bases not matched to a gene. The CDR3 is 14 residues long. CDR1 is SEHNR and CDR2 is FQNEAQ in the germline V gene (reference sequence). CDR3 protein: CASSPGQGIYEQYF. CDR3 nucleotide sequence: TGTGCCAGCAGCCCGGGACAGGGGATCTACGAGCAGTACTTC.